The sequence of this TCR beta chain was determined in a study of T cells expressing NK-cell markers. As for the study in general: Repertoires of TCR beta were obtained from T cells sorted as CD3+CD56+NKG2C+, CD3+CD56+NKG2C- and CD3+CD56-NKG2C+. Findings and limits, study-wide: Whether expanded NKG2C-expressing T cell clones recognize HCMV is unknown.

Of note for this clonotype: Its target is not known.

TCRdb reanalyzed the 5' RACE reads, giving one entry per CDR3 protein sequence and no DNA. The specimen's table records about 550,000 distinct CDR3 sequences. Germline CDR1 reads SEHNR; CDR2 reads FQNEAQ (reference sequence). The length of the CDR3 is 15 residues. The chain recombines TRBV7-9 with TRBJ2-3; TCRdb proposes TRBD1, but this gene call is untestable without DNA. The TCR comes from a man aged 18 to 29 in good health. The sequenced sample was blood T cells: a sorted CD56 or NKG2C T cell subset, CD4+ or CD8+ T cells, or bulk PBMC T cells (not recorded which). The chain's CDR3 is CASSLFTGSTDTQYF.